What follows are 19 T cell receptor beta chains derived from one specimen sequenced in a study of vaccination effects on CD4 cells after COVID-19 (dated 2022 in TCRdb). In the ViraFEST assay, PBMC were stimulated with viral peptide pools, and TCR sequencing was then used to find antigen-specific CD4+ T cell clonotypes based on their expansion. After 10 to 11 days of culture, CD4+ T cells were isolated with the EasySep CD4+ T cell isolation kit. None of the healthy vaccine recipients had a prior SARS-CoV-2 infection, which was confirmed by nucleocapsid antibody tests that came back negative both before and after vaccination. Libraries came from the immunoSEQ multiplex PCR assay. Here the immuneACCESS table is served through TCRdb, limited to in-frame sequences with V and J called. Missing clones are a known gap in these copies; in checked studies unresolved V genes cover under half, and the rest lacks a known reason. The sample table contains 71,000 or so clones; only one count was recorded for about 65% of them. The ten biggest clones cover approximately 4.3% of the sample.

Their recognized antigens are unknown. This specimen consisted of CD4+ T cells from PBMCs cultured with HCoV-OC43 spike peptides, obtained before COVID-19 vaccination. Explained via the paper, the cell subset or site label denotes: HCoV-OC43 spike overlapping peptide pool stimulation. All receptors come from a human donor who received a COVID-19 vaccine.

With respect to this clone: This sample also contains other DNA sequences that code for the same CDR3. DNA for the CDR3: TGTGCCAGCAGCTTATCCCGGGGCACAGATACGCAGTATTTT. Translated, it gives CASSLSRGTDTQYF. This chain connects TRBV7-2 to TRBJ2-3; D unclear. Germline CDR1 reads SGHTA; CDR2 reads FQGNSA. Deletions cut 2 bases from V and 1 base from J, with 7 bases between. This CDR3 has 14 residues.

The CDR3 bases are TGTGCCAGCAGCCCTACTAGCGGGGGGGTCGGTTGGCATGAGCAGTTCTTC. Residues: CASSPTSGGVGWHEQFF. This sequence joins TRBV6-2 or TRBV6-3 and TRBJ2-1, with 13 bases lining up with TRBD2. V shed 6 bases and J 8 bases; nucleotides not matched to a gene: 13. The length of the CDR3 is 17 residues. Germline lookup yields CDR1 MNHEY and CDR2 SVGEGT.

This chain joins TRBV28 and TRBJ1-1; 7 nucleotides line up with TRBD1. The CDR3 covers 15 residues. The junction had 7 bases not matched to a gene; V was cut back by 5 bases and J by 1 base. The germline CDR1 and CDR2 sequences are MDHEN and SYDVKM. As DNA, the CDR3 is TGTGCCAGCAGTAAGTCACAGGGGAAGAACACTGAAGCTTTCTTT. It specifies CASSKSQGKNTEAFF.

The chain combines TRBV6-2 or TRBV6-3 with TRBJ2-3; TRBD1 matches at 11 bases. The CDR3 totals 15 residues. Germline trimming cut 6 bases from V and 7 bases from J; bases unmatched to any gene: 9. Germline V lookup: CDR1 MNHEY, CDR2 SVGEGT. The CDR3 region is CASSPGTGGLYTQYF. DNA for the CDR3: TGTGCCAGCAGCCCCGGGACAGGGGGTTTGTATACGCAGTATTTT.

The CDR3 DNA sequence: TGCGCCAGCAGCCCAGCCCCGAATGAAAAACTGTTTTTT. Translating gives CASSPAPNEKLFF. The rearrangement links TRBV5-1 to TRBJ1-4, with D uncertain. V lost 4 bases to trimming and J lost 5 bases, with 9 bases between them. The CDR3 totals 13 residues. Germline V gives CDR1 SGHRS, CDR2 YFSETQ.

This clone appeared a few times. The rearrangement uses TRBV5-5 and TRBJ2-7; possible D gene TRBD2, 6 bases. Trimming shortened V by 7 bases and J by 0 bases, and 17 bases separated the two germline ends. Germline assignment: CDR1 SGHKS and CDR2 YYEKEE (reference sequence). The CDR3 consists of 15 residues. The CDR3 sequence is CASGSGLSISYEQYV. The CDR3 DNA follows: TGTGCCAGCGGTTCGGGACTGTCGATCTCCTACGAGCAGTACGTC.

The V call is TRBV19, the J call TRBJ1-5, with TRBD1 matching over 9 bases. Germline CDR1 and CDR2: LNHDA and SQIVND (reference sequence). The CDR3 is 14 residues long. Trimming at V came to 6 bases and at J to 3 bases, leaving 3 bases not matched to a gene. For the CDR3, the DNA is TGTGCCAGTAGAGGGGACAGGGCCAATCAGCCCCAGCATTTT. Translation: CASRGDRANQPQHF.

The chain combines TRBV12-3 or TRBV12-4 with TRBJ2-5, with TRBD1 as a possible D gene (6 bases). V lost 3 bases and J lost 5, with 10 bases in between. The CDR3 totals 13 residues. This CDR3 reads CASSFWGRETQYF. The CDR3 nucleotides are TGTGCCAGCAGTTTTTGGGGGCGCGAGACCCAGTACTTC.

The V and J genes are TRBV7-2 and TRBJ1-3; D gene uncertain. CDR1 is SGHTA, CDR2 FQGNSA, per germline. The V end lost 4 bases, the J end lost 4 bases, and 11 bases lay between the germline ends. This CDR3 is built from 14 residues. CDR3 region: CASSSFFGGNTIYF. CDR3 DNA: TGTGCCAGCAGCTCTTTCTTCGGGGGAAACACCATATATTTT.

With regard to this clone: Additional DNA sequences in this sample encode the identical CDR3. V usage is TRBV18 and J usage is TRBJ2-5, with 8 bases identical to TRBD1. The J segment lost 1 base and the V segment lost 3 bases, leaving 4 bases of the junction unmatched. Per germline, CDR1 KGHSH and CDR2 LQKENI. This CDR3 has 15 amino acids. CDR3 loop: CASSPGQGGQETQYF. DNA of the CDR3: TGTGCCAGCTCACCCGGACAGGGCGGCCAAGAGACCCAGTACTTC.

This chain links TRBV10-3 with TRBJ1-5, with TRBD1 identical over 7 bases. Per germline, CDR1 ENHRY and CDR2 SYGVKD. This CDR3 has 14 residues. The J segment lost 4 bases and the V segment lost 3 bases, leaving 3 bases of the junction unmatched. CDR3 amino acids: CAISESGGNQPQHF. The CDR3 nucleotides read TGTGCCATCAGTGAATCAGGGGGGAATCAGCCCCAGCATTTT.

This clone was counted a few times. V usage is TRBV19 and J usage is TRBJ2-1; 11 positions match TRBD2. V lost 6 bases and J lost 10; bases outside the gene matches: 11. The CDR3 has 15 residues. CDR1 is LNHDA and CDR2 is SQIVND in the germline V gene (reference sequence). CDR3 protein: CASSRGSGGALEQFF. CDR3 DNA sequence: TGTGCCAGTAGCAGGGGTAGCGGGGGGGCCTTGGAGCAGTTCTTC. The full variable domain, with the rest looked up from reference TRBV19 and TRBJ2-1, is DGGITQSPKYLFRKEGQNVTLSCEQNLNHDAMYWYRQDPGQGLRLIYYSQIVNDFQKGDIAEGYSVSREKKESFPLTVTSAQKNPTAFYLCASSRGSGGALEQFFGPGTRLTVL.

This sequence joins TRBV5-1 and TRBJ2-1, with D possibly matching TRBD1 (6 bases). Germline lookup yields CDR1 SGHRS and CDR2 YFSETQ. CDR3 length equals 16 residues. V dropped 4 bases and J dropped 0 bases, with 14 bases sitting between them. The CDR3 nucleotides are TGCGCCAGCAGCACAGGGACCGGGACCTCCTACAATGAGCAGTTCTTC. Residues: CASSTGTGTSYNEQFF.

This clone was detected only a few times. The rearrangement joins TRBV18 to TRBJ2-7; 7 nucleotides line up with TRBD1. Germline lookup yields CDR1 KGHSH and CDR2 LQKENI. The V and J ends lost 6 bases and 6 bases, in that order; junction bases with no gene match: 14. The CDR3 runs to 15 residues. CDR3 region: CASSGGNRGSSEQYV. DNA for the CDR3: TGTGCCAGCTCTGGGGGAAACAGGGGATCAAGCGAGCAGTACGTC.

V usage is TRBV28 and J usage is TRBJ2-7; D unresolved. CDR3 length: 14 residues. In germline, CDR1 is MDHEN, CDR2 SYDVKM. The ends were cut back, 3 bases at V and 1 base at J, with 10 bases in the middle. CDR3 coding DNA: TGTGCCAGCAGTTTGAGGCCGAGGTCCTACGAGCAGTACGTC. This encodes CASSLRPRSYEQYV.

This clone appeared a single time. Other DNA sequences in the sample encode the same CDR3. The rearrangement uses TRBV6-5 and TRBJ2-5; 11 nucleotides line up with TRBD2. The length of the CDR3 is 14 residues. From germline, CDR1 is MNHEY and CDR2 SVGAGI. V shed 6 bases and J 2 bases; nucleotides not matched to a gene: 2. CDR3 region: CASSLAGGQETQYF. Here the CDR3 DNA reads TGTGCCAGCAGCTTAGCGGGGGGGCAAGAGACCCAGTACTTC.

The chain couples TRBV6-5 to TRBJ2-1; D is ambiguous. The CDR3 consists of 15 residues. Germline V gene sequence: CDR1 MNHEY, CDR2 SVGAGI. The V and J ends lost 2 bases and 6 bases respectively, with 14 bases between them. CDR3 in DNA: TGTGCCAGCAGTTACCGAGAGTTCAATCGCAATGAGCAGTTCTTC. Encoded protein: CASSYREFNRNEQFF.

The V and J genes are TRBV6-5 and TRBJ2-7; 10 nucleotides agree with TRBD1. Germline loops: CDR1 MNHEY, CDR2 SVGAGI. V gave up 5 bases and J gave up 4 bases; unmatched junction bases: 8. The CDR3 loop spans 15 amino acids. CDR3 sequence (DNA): TGTGCCAGCAGTCCACATACGGGACAGGGGTACGAGCAGTACGTC. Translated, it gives CASSPHTGQGYEQYV.

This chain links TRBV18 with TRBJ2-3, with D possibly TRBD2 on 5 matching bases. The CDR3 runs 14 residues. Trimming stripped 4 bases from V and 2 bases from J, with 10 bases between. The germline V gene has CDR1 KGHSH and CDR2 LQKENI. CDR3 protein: CASSLDSITDTQYF. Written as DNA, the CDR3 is TGTGCCAGCTCACTGGACTCCATCACAGATACGCAGTATTTT. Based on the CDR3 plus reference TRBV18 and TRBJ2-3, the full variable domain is NAGVMQNPRHLVRRRGQEARLRCSPMKGHSHVYWYRQLPEEGLKFMVYLQKENIIDESGMPKERFSAEFPKEGPSILRIQQVVRGDSAAYFCASSLDSITDTQYFGPGTRLTVL.